This TCR beta chain emerged from a study of blood T cell repertoires in COVID-19. Study at large: The United States, Italy and Spain supplied acute and convalescent COVID-19 samples. Sources were T cells, B-cell-depleted T cells, or PBMCs; the material itself was cDNA or gDNA.

Original handling: Nucleated cell number was recorded as an estimate derived from reference gene primer amplification. Using immunoSEQ multiplex PCR, the repertoire was profiled, and TCRdb retains in-frame clones only, with some absent. The V and J calls and clone size are taken from that table; D and trimming were inferred from the DNA. Seen here are about 72,000 clones, approximately 85% observed once, and the top ten hold approximately 35%. In germline, CDR1 is SGHVS, CDR2 FQNEAQ. Trimming pared 3 bases from V and 12 bases from J, leaving 18 bases between. The CDR3 contains 13 residues. The specimen was peripheral blood. The chain combines TRBV7-8 with TRBJ2-7, with a weak D call TRBD2 (5 bases). The receptor was isolated from a woman older than 75 with active or convalescent COVID-19. The CDR3: CASSFSLAGDTYF. DNA for the CDR3: TGTGCCAGCAGCTTCTCCCTGGCCGGGGATACGTACTTC.